These T cell receptor beta chains were read from a single sample in a study of CD8+ T cells in alopecia areata. Repertoires were generated with immunoSEQ multiplex PCR, while TCRdb's copy carries only in-frame clones and drops some. The sample carries over 150,000 clones, roughly 60% recorded once. Specimen: CD4+ T cells sorted from blood, collected at week 0. The receptors were gathered from a human donor with alopecia areata. Each CDR3 is given with its conserved first and last residue. Each record gives: J gene, clone size, D gene, V gene, CDR3 DNA, CDR3 protein. D genes are given only for firm matches. Part of the rows lack a size; the others show once, few, many or a class for expanded clones.

j_call: TRBJ2-1; clone_size: NA; d_call: TRBD2; v_call: TRBV5-1; cdr3_nt: TGCGCCAGCAGCTTGACTAGCGGGGGATTCTACAATGAGCAGTTCTTC; cdr3_aa: CASSLTSGGFYNEQFF
j_call: TRBJ2-3; clone_size: NA; d_call: NA; v_call: TRBV2; cdr3_nt: TGTGCCAGCACGAGGGACCCGCTCACAGATACGCAGTATTTT; cdr3_aa: CASTRDPLTDTQYF
j_call: TRBJ1-2; clone_size: NA; d_call: NA; v_call: TRBV25-1; cdr3_nt: TGTGCCAGCAGTGCTGGCATAGCTAACTATGGCTACACCTTC; cdr3_aa: CASSAGIANYGYTF
j_call: TRBJ1-1; clone_size: NA; d_call: NA; v_call: TRBV29-1; cdr3_nt: TGCAGCGTGCAATTGAGAATGGGCACTGAAGCTTTCTTT; cdr3_aa: CSVQLRMGTEAFF
j_call: TRBJ2-3; clone_size: once; d_call: NA; v_call: TRBV25-1; cdr3_nt: TGTGCCAGCAGTTTCCGGGACACAGATACGCAGTATTTT; cdr3_aa: CASSFRDTDTQYF
j_call: TRBJ2-1; clone_size: NA; d_call: NA; v_call: TRBV29-1; cdr3_nt: TGCAGCGTTGAAGAGGGGGGCTTAGGGAATGAGCAGTTCTTC; cdr3_aa: CSVEEGGLGNEQFF
j_call: TRBJ2-1; clone_size: NA; d_call: TRBD1; v_call: TRBV11-2; cdr3_nt: TGTGCCAGCAGCTTAGGGGGACAGGCGGTAGATGAGCAGTTCTTC; cdr3_aa: CASSLGGQAVDEQFF
j_call: TRBJ2-2; clone_size: NA; d_call: TRBD1; v_call: TRBV15; cdr3_nt: TGTGCCACCAAACAGGGGGCAGGCACCGGGGAGCTGTTTTTT; cdr3_aa: CATKQGAGTGELFF
j_call: TRBJ2-1; clone_size: NA; d_call: TRBD2; v_call: TRBV29-1; cdr3_nt: TGCAGCGCTTCAGGACTAGCGATGAATGAGCAGTTCTTC; cdr3_aa: CSASGLAMNEQFF
j_call: TRBJ2-2; clone_size: NA; d_call: NA; v_call: TRBV2; cdr3_nt: TGTGCCAGCAGTGTCTTAGATGCCGGGGAGCTGTTTTTT; cdr3_aa: CASSVLDAGELFF
j_call: TRBJ2-3; clone_size: few; d_call: NA; v_call: TRBV2; cdr3_nt: TGTGCCAGCAGTGAAACAGATACGCAGTATTTT; cdr3_aa: CASSETDTQYF
j_call: TRBJ1-2; clone_size: NA; d_call: NA; v_call: TRBV7-2; cdr3_nt: TGTGCCAGCAGCTTAGCGTACTATGGCTACACCTTC; cdr3_aa: CASSLAYYGYTF
j_call: TRBJ2-4; clone_size: NA; d_call: NA; v_call: TRBV20-1; cdr3_nt: TGCAGTGCCCAAGAGGGCGGCATTCAGTACTTC; cdr3_aa: CSAQEGGIQYF
j_call: TRBJ1-2; clone_size: NA; d_call: NA; v_call: TRBV4-1; cdr3_nt: TGCGCCAGCAGCCAAGCGCCGGTTGGCTATGGCTACACCTTC; cdr3_aa: CASSQAPVGYGYTF
j_call: TRBJ1-5; clone_size: NA; d_call: NA; v_call: TRBV4-1; cdr3_nt: TGCGCCAGCAGCCAAGATTCCCCGGGCGCAGCTAGGTATCAGCCCCAGCATTTT; cdr3_aa: CASSQDSPGAARYQPQHF
j_call: TRBJ2-1; clone_size: many; d_call: NA; v_call: TRBV5-1; cdr3_nt: TGCGCCAGCAGCTTGGCCGGGGGCTCCCGCTCATACAATGAGCAGTTCTTC; cdr3_aa: CASSLAGGSRSYNEQFF
j_call: TRBJ2-3; clone_size: few; d_call: NA; v_call: TRBV5-1; cdr3_nt: TGCGCCAGCAGGCTCAGCGCAAGCACAGATACGCAGTATTTT; cdr3_aa: CASRLSASTDTQYF
j_call: TRBJ1-1; clone_size: NA; d_call: NA; v_call: TRBV9; cdr3_nt: TGTGCCAGCAGCATCACATGGAACACTGAAGCTTTCTTT; cdr3_aa: CASSITWNTEAFF
j_call: TRBJ1-2; clone_size: NA; d_call: NA; v_call: TRBV30; cdr3_nt: TGTGCCTGGAGTCCCCCGGACAGTCGAGGCTACACCTTC; cdr3_aa: CAWSPPDSRGYTF
j_call: TRBJ2-1; clone_size: NA; d_call: NA; v_call: TRBV4-3; cdr3_nt: TGCGCCAGCAGCCAAGGGGTGGCTAGGATAAACAATGAGCAGTTCTTC; cdr3_aa: CASSQGVARINNEQFF
j_call: TRBJ2-2; clone_size: few; d_call: NA; v_call: TRBV4-1; cdr3_nt: TGCGCCAGCAGCCAGGATGACAGCACCGGGGAGCTGTTTTTT; cdr3_aa: CASSQDDSTGELFF
j_call: TRBJ2-1; clone_size: NA; d_call: TRBD1; v_call: TRBV5-1; cdr3_nt: TGCGCCAGCAGCTTAGGGACAGGGGGCGATGAGCAGTTCTTC; cdr3_aa: CASSLGTGGDEQFF
j_call: TRBJ2-3; clone_size: few; d_call: TRBD1; v_call: TRBV10-2; cdr3_nt: TGCGCCAGCAGTGAGGGACAGGGCTTTCTCGATACGCAGTATTTT; cdr3_aa: CASSEGQGFLDTQYF
j_call: TRBJ2-3; clone_size: NA; d_call: TRBD1; v_call: TRBV18; cdr3_nt: TGTGCCAGCTCAGGACAGGGGTTTGCAGATACGCAGTATTTT; cdr3_aa: CASSGQGFADTQYF
j_call: TRBJ1-4; clone_size: NA; d_call: NA; v_call: TRBV29-1; cdr3_nt: TGCAGCGTTACTCAGGACAGCCAACTGTTTTTT; cdr3_aa: CSVTQDSQLFF
j_call: TRBJ2-7; clone_size: NA; d_call: NA; v_call: TRBV29-1; cdr3_nt: TGCAGCGTTGAAGAGACGGGTACCTACGAGCAGTACTTC; cdr3_aa: CSVEETGTYEQYF
j_call: TRBJ2-5; clone_size: NA; d_call: TRBD2; v_call: TRBV29-1; cdr3_nt: TGCAGCGTGTCGGGGGGGTATCAAGAGACCCAGTACTTC; cdr3_aa: CSVSGGYQETQYF
j_call: TRBJ1-2; clone_size: NA; d_call: NA; v_call: TRBV4-3; cdr3_nt: TGCGCCAGCAGCCAAGGCCTTGAGAACTATGGCTACACCTTC; cdr3_aa: CASSQGLENYGYTF
j_call: TRBJ2-7; clone_size: NA; d_call: NA; v_call: TRBV29-1; cdr3_nt: TGCAGCGTTGTCATTCCCGAGAAGGTCGTCAACGAGCAGTACTTC; cdr3_aa: CSVVIPEKVVNEQYF
j_call: TRBJ1-1; clone_size: NA; d_call: NA; v_call: TRBV30; cdr3_nt: TGTGCCTGGACCACTGGACCCGCGAACACTGAAGCTTTCTTT; cdr3_aa: CAWTTGPANTEAFF
j_call: TRBJ1-1; clone_size: NA; d_call: NA; v_call: TRBV5-1; cdr3_nt: TGCGCCAGCAGCTTGGGACAGCGGAACACTGAAGCTTTCTTT; cdr3_aa: CASSLGQRNTEAFF
j_call: TRBJ2-5; clone_size: few; d_call: NA; v_call: TRBV19; cdr3_nt: TGTGCCAGTAGTATTGTCGGACAAGAGACCCAGTACTTC; cdr3_aa: CASSIVGQETQYF
j_call: TRBJ2-2; clone_size: few; d_call: NA; v_call: TRBV6-5; cdr3_nt: TGTGCCAGCAGTTACTCGAACACCGGGGAGCTGTTTTTT; cdr3_aa: CASSYSNTGELFF
j_call: TRBJ1-2; clone_size: NA; d_call: NA; v_call: TRBV9; cdr3_nt: TGTGCCAGCAGCGTTGGGCAGGGCCACTATGGCTACACCTTC; cdr3_aa: CASSVGQGHYGYTF
j_call: TRBJ2-2; clone_size: NA; d_call: TRBD2; v_call: TRBV27; cdr3_nt: TGTGCCAGCAGTTTCGGACTAGAGACGAACACCGGGGAGCTGTTTTTT; cdr3_aa: CASSFGLETNTGELFF
j_call: TRBJ2-6; clone_size: once; d_call: NA; v_call: TRBV18; cdr3_nt: TGTGCCAGCTCACCACCGGAAGGATCTGGGGCCAACGTCCTGACTTTC; cdr3_aa: CASSPPEGSGANVLTF
j_call: TRBJ1-2; clone_size: NA; d_call: NA; v_call: TRBV15; cdr3_nt: TGTGCCACCAGCAGAGATGGTTCGGCAGGTTCTTATGGCTACACCTTC; cdr3_aa: CATSRDGSAGSYGYTF
j_call: TRBJ1-1; clone_size: NA; d_call: TRBD1; v_call: TRBV2; cdr3_nt: TGTGCCAGCAGTCCCGGACAGGGAACCACTGAAGCTTTCTTT; cdr3_aa: CASSPGQGTTEAFF
j_call: TRBJ1-2; clone_size: NA; d_call: NA; v_call: TRBV29-1; cdr3_nt: TGCAGCGTTGTAAACACAAACTATGGCTACACCTTC; cdr3_aa: CSVVNTNYGYTF
j_call: TRBJ1-3; clone_size: NA; d_call: NA; v_call: TRBV4-3; cdr3_nt: TGCGCCAGCAGCGGGGGATCTGGAAACACCATATATTTT; cdr3_aa: CASSGGSGNTIYF
j_call: TRBJ2-1; clone_size: few; d_call: NA; v_call: TRBV18; cdr3_nt: TGTGCCAGCTCACCCCTGGCAGGAACAGGCCTGCATGAGCAGTTCTTC; cdr3_aa: CASSPLAGTGLHEQFF
j_call: TRBJ2-4; clone_size: NA; d_call: TRBD2; v_call: TRBV5-4; cdr3_nt: TGTGCCAGCAGCTTGAGGGCTAGCGGGGGGAACATTCAGTACTTC; cdr3_aa: CASSLRASGGNIQYF
j_call: TRBJ1-2; clone_size: NA; d_call: NA; v_call: TRBV7-2; cdr3_nt: TGTGCCAGCAGCTTACCGGGGCGAGGCTACACCTTC; cdr3_aa: CASSLPGRGYTF
j_call: TRBJ1-5; clone_size: NA; d_call: NA; v_call: TRBV30; cdr3_nt: TGTGCCTGGAGTCTTGAAGGGGGTCAGCCCCAGCATTTT; cdr3_aa: CAWSLEGGQPQHF
j_call: TRBJ1-1; clone_size: NA; d_call: NA; v_call: TRBV29-1; cdr3_nt: TGCAGCGGATACAGGGTGAACACTGAAGCTTTCTTT; cdr3_aa: CSGYRVNTEAFF
j_call: TRBJ2-7; clone_size: NA; d_call: TRBD1; v_call: TRBV29-1; cdr3_nt: TGCAGCGTAGGGACAGCCTACGAGCAGTACTTC; cdr3_aa: CSVGTAYEQYF
j_call: TRBJ2-4; clone_size: NA; d_call: NA; v_call: TRBV20-1; cdr3_nt: TGCAGTGCTTCACAGGACGACCTTCAGTACTTC; cdr3_aa: CSASQDDLQYF
j_call: TRBJ1-1; clone_size: NA; d_call: NA; v_call: TRBV4-1; cdr3_nt: TGCGCCAGCAGCCAAGAATGGGGGGAAGCTTTCTTT; cdr3_aa: CASSQEWGEAFF
j_call: TRBJ2-2; clone_size: NA; d_call: NA; v_call: TRBV18; cdr3_nt: TGTGCCAGCTCACGGACAGTCGCGAACACCGGGGAGCTGTTTTTT; cdr3_aa: CASSRTVANTGELFF
j_call: TRBJ1-2; clone_size: NA; d_call: NA; v_call: TRBV15; cdr3_nt: TGTGCCACCAGCAGAGACGCAGGGGAAGGTGGCTACACCTTC; cdr3_aa: CATSRDAGEGGYTF
j_call: TRBJ1-1; clone_size: few; d_call: TRBD1; v_call: TRBV29-1; cdr3_nt: TGCAGCGTTGAGGGACAGGGAAGAGCTTTCTTT; cdr3_aa: CSVEGQGRAFF
j_call: TRBJ1-1; clone_size: NA; d_call: NA; v_call: TRBV29-1; cdr3_nt: TGCAGCGTTCAGGGGCGGGAGACTGAAGCTTTCTTT; cdr3_aa: CSVQGRETEAFF
j_call: TRBJ1-5; clone_size: few; d_call: NA; v_call: TRBV6-6; cdr3_nt: TGTGCCAGCAGCCCGGAGAGGAATCAGCCCCAGCATTTT; cdr3_aa: CASSPERNQPQHF
j_call: TRBJ1-2; clone_size: NA; d_call: NA; v_call: TRBV5-1; cdr3_nt: TGCGCCAGCGGAGGGAATGGCTACACCTTC; cdr3_aa: CASGGNGYTF
j_call: TRBJ2-3; clone_size: NA; d_call: TRBD2; v_call: TRBV5-6; cdr3_nt: TGTGCCAGCAGCTACCCTAGCGGGAACACAGATACGCAGTATTTT; cdr3_aa: CASSYPSGNTDTQYF
j_call: TRBJ1-1; clone_size: NA; d_call: NA; v_call: TRBV29-1; cdr3_nt: TGCAGCGGAGAAAAAGGGAGAAACACTGAAGCTTTCTTT; cdr3_aa: CSGEKGRNTEAFF